These 21 T cell receptor beta chains originate from one sample sequenced in a study of early T cells in non-severe SARS-CoV-2 infection. MiXCR was run by TCRdb on the 5' RACE reads, yielding one entry per CDR3 protein. The sample gives over 35,000 distinct CDR3 sequences, 4.5% to 5.5% of which show up once; 16% is in the top ten. Source material: whole blood. All receptors come from an adult who was a healthcare worker with PCR-confirmed SARS-CoV-2 infection or an uninfected control (not recorded which).

This chain uses TRBV11-3 with TRBJ2-5, with D uncertain. CDR1 and CDR2 (germline): SGHNT, YENEEA. Trimming stripped 5 bases from V and 1 base from J, with 8 bases between. The CDR3 has 13 residues. CDR3: CASSQKGQETQYF. CDR3 DNA: TGTGCCAGCAGCCAGAAGGGCCAAGAGACCCAGTACTTC.

Ten or more counts support this clonotype. CDR3 nucleotide sequence: TGTGCCAGCAGCCCCGGGACCGAGACCGATACGCAGTATTTT. Protein sequence: CASSPGTETDTQYF. This rearrangement joins TRBV9 to TRBJ2-3; D may be TRBD1 or TRBD2 (5 bases each). Trimming removed 4 bases from V and 6 bases from J, with 15 bases in between. CDR1 is SGDLS, CDR2 YYNGEE, per germline. CDR3 length: 14 residues.

The V and J genes are TRBV3-1 and TRBJ2-1; no firm D call. V shed 1 base and J shed 9 bases, with 4 bases lying between them. From germline, CDR1 is LGHDT and CDR2 YNNKEL (reference sequence). The CDR3 sequence is 11 residues long. The DNA of the CDR3 is TGTGCCAGCAGCCAAGTAGGTGAGCAGTTCTTC. This sequence encodes CASSQVGEQFF.

This clonotype was observed many times. This chain joins TRBV7-7 and TRBJ2-1; TRBD1 aligns across 8 bases. The CDR3 loop spans 16 amino acids. Germline CDR1 reads SSHAT; CDR2 reads FNYEAQ (reference sequence). Losses at the gene ends were 1 base for V and 7 bases for J; bases not matched to a gene: 9. CDR3 protein: CASSLVRQGLINEQFF. CDR3 nucleotide sequence: TGTGCCAGCAGCTTAGTACGACAGGGGCTGATTAATGAGCAGTTCTTC.

This clonotype was found many times. The chain uses TRBV20-1 and TRBJ1-4, with a possible D match to TRBD1 (5 bases). The ends were cut back, 0 bases at V and 7 bases at J, with 15 bases in the middle. This CDR3 is built from 15 residues. Germline CDR1 and CDR2: DFQATT and SNEGSKA (reference sequence). Here the CDR3 DNA reads TGCAGTGCTAGAGATTCCACAGGAAGTCGTGAAAAACTGTTTTTT. Translating it yields CSARDSTGSREKLFF.

This clonotype was picked up many times. The rearrangement links TRBV11-2 to TRBJ1-3, with TRBD1 as a possible D gene (6 bases). V lost 0 bases to trimming and J lost 0 bases, with 15 bases between them. CDR3 length: 18 residues. Germline V lookup: CDR1 SGHAT, CDR2 FQNNGV. In DNA, the CDR3 is TGTGCCAGCAGCTTAGAGCGGTACAGGGCTCTCTCTGGAAACACCATATATTTT. This encodes CASSLERYRALSGNTIYF.

This clonotype was seen a few times. In DNA, the CDR3 is TGTGCCAGCAGCTTAGCGCCGTATCAGGGGAGCTCCTACGAGCAGTACTTC. Its protein product is CASSLAPYQGSSYEQYF. The J gene is TRBJ2-7, the V gene TRBV7-6; D perhaps matches TRBD1 (6 bases). The germline CDR1 and CDR2 sequences are SGHVS and FNYEAQ. Trimming took off 0 bases at V and 0 bases at J, with 15 bases between the two ends. There are 17 residues in the CDR3.

This clonotype has only a few counts. The chain combines TRBV13 with TRBJ1-2, with 12 bases aligning to TRBD1. After removal of 7 bases from V and 4 bases from J, the junction contained 7 bases not matched to a gene. CDR1 is PRHDT, CDR2 FYEKMQ, per germline (reference sequence). The CDR3 consists of 15 residues. CDR3 loop: CASTKGQGALYGYTF. The CDR3 DNA follows: TGTGCCAGCACAAAGGGACAGGGGGCTCTCTATGGCTACACCTTC.

In its sample, this clonotype was seen many times. The rearrangement links TRBV6-5 to TRBJ2-7, with a possible D match to TRBD2 (6 bases). V was trimmed by 0 bases and J by 3 bases, leaving 9 bases between them. The CDR3 runs to 14 residues. The V gene's germline CDR1 is MNHEY and CDR2 SVGAGI. The CDR3 region has the DNA TGTGCCAGCAGTTACTCGTGGAGGGGCTACGAGCAGTACTTC. Protein: CASSYSWRGYEQYF.

This clonotype was detected ten times or more. The J gene is TRBJ2-1, the V gene TRBV5-1; TRBD2 agrees at 11 bases. The CDR3 sequence is 17 residues long. Germline-derived CDR1 and CDR2 are SGHRS and YFSETQ. Unmatched junction bases numbered 5, after V lost 3 bases and J lost 0 bases. DNA of the CDR3: TGCGCCAGCAGCTATACTAGCGGGGGCTCCTCCTACAATGAGCAGTTCTTC. Translation: CASSYTSGGSSYNEQFF.

This clonotype was detected many times. The V and J genes are TRBV7-9 and TRBJ1-1; D gene ambiguous. Germline V lookup: CDR1 SEHNR, CDR2 FQNEAQ (reference sequence). The CDR3 runs 13 residues. Trimming cost V 5 bases and J 5 bases, with 12 bases left between them. CDR3 nucleotide sequence: TGTGCCAGCAGCCACAGTGGAGGGACTGAAGCTTTCTTT. Encoded protein: CASSHSGGTEAFF. Full variable domain (outside the CDR3, taken from reference TRBV7-9 and TRBJ1-1): DTGVSQNPRHKITKRGQNVTFRCDPISEHNRLYWYRQTLGQGPEFLTYFQNEAQLEKSRLLSDRFSAERPKGSFSTLEIQRTEQGDSAMYLCASSHSGGTEAFFGQGTRLTVV.

This clonotype was observed at least ten times. The rearrangement uses TRBV29-1 and TRBJ2-2; D might be TRBD2 (6 bases). The CDR3 has 16 amino acids. Germline loops: CDR1 SQVTM, CDR2 ANQGSEA. The germline V and J ends were trimmed by 0 bases and 3 bases, with 14 bases remaining between them. Written as DNA, the CDR3 is TGCAGCGTTGAAGATCGACGGGGGATCCACACCGGGGAGCTGTTTTTT. It translates to CSVEDRRGIHTGELFF.

At least ten counts were recorded for this clonotype. V usage is TRBV5-4 and J usage is TRBJ2-1, with TRBD2 matching over 10 bases. This CDR3 comprises 14 residues. Trimming took 4 bases from V and 10 from J; bases not matched to a gene: 8. Germline V lookup: CDR1 SGHNT, CDR2 YYREEE (reference sequence). The CDR3 here is CASSHSGGALEQFF. The CDR3, as DNA: TGTGCCAGCAGCCACAGCGGGGGGGCCTTGGAGCAGTTCTTC.

This clonotype has a count of ten or more. The chain links TRBV29-1 to TRBJ2-5, with a weak D call TRBD1 (7 bases). Between the trimmed V and J ends, which lost 3 bases and 3 bases, there was a span of 8 bases. Germline loops: CDR1 SQVTM, CDR2 ANQGSEA. This CDR3 has 12 amino acids. Here the CDR3 DNA reads TGCAGCGTTGACAGGGGGGAAGAGACCCAGTACTTC. Translating it yields CSVDRGEETQYF.

This clonotype was counted many times. The V call is TRBV13, the J call TRBJ1-4, with TRBD1 matching over 7 bases. The germline V gene has CDR1 PRHDT and CDR2 FYEKMQ (reference sequence). After removal of 3 bases from V and 8 bases from J, the junction contained 6 bases not matched to a gene. The CDR3 has 14 amino acids. The CDR3 DNA reads TGTGCCAGCAGCTTTGGCAGGGGGGACGAAAAACTGTTTTTT. Translation gives CASSFGRGDEKLFF. The full variable domain, its missing parts supplied by reference TRBV13 and TRBJ1-4, is AAGVIQSPRHLIKEKRETATLKCYPIPRHDTVYWYQQGPGQDPQFLISFYEKMQSDKGSIPDRFSAQQFSDYHSELNMSSLELGDSALYFCASSFGRGDEKLFFGSGTQLSVL.

This clonotype appeared many times. This chain links TRBV29-1 with TRBJ2-2; D unresolved. The CDR3 sequence is 12 residues long. V was pared by 4 bases and J by 1 base, with 4 bases between. Germline CDR1 and CDR2: SQVTM and ANQGSEA. The CDR3 loop is CSVAGNTGELFF. In DNA, the CDR3 is TGCAGCGTTGCGGGGAACACCGGGGAGCTGTTTTTT.

The sample holds many counts of this clonotype. This sequence joins TRBV3-1 and TRBJ1-5; no clear D gene. The CDR3 length is 12 residues. CDR1 is LGHDT and CDR2 is YNNKEL in the germline V gene (reference sequence). Trimming took 1 base from V and 7 from J, leaving 5 bases between them. This CDR3 reads CASSQAGQPQHF. The DNA of the CDR3 is TGTGCCAGCAGCCAAGCGGGGCAGCCCCAGCATTTT.

This clonotype was recorded many times. The chain is built from TRBV6-6 and TRBJ2-7; 7 bases agree with TRBD2. The germline gives CDR1 MNHNY, CDR2 SVGAGI (reference sequence). The CDR3 sequence is 14 residues long. After removal of 10 bases from V and 4 bases from J, the junction contained 13 bases not matched to a gene. The CDR3 region is CATRTSGEGYEQYF. CDR3 bases: TGTGCCACCAGAACATCCGGGGAGGGGTACGAGCAGTACTTC.

This clonotype was observed many times. The genes are TRBV20-1 and TRBJ2-6, with D maybe TRBD2 (6 bases). The CDR3 runs to 18 residues. The germline V gene encodes CDR1 DFQATT and CDR2 SNEGSKA (reference sequence). V gave up 1 base and J gave up 0 bases, with 16 bases separating them. CDR3 sequence (DNA): TGCAGTGCTAGAGGGAGGACGGGGGTTCGCTCTGGGGCCAACGTCCTGACTTTC. Its protein product is CSARGRTGVRSGANVLTF.

In its sample, this clonotype was seen a few times. This chain connects TRBV4-1 to TRBJ2-4; tentative D call: TRBD1 (6 bases). The CDR3 sequence is 19 residues long. The germline CDR1 and CDR2 sequences are MGHRA and YSYEKL. V lost 3 bases, J lost 0 bases, and 21 bases lay in between. The CDR3 region has the DNA TGCGCCAGCAGCCATTCACCTTCCCGAGGGGGAGAAGCCAAAAACATTCAGTACTTC. Its translation: CASSHSPSRGGEAKNIQYF.

J is TRBJ2-7 and V is TRBV15; D may match TRBD1 or TRBD2 (5 bases each). Germline values: CDR1 LNHNV, CDR2 YYDKDF (reference sequence). The length of the CDR3 is 13 residues. The V and J ends lost 5 bases and 0 bases respectively, with 8 bases between them. The CDR3 sequence is CATSDGGSYEQYF. The CDR3 DNA reads TGTGCCACCAGCGATGGGGGCTCCTACGAGCAGTACTTC.